This section outlines one TCR beta chain sequence together with its context. Original data processing: Amplified reference gene primers provided the basis for estimating nucleated cell counts. Clones were sequenced by immunoSEQ multiplex PCR, and TCRdb holds only the in-frame ones, with some missing. V and J calls and clone size are copied from that table; D and trimming were computed from the DNA. The data hold tens of thousands of clones, with 82% observed a single time. This sample is drawn from a study of blood T cell repertoires in COVID-19. Across the study: PBMCs, B-cell-depleted T cells, or T cells provided the cDNA or gDNA that made up the material.

The specimen was peripheral blood. The TCR comes from a woman aged 60-70 years with acute or convalescent COVID-19.

In DNA, the CDR3 is TGTGCCAGCAGCGAGGACAGGAACACTGAAGCTTTCTTT. Its translation: CASSEDRNTEAFF. V usage is TRBV7-2 and J usage is TRBJ1-1; TRBD1 might be the D (6 bases). Per germline, CDR1 SGHTA and CDR2 FQGNSA. Trimming pared 5 bases from V and 1 base from J, leaving 8 bases between. The CDR3 is made up of 13 amino acids. Filled out from reference TRBV7-2 and TRBJ1-1, the complete variable domain reads GAGVSQSPSNKVTEKGKDVELRCDPISGHTALYWYRQSLGQGLEFLIYFQGNSAPDKSGLPSDRFSAERTGGSVSTLTIQRTQQEDSAVYLCASSEDRNTEAFFGQGTRLTVV.